Shown below are 6 T cell receptor beta chains from a single sample sequenced in a study of cytomegalovirus exposure and HLA in healthy donors. 60 Vbeta and 13 Jbeta primers were used in PCR. This table comes from immunoSEQ multiplex PCR, and its TCRdb copy is limited to in-frame clones, with some not included. The table includes about 130,000 clones, 81% detected once. The sample taken for sequencing was PBMCs. The receptors originated from a man aged 18 to 30 in good health and CMV-seropositive.

This chain uses TRBV9 with TRBJ1-1; TRBD1 agrees at 10 bases. This CDR3 has 19 residues. The J segment lost 4 bases and the V segment lost 4 bases, leaving 19 bases of the junction unmatched. From germline, CDR1 is SGDLS and CDR2 YYNGEE. Here the CDR3 reads CASSPRKPGQGFPGTEAFF. Here the CDR3 DNA reads TGTGCCAGCAGCCCTCGAAAGCCGGGACAGGGGTTTCCAGGCACTGAAGCTTTCTTT.

The CDR3 DNA reads as TGTGCCAGCAGCTTGGTTTTTACAGGGGGCACTGAAGCTTTCTTT. Its translation: CASSLVFTGGTEAFF. The V call is TRBV5-6, the J call TRBJ1-1, with 8 bases that match TRBD1. There are 15 residues in the CDR3. Trimming took 0 bases from V and 4 from J; bases not matched to a gene: 5. Germline CDR1 and CDR2: SGHDT and YYEEEE.

The V gene is TRBV7-9, the J gene TRBJ2-5; 10 positions match TRBD2. The V gene end was trimmed by 2 bases and the J gene end by 4 bases; junction bases not matched to a gene: 4. This CDR3 is 15 amino acids long. CDR1 and CDR2 (germline): SEHNR, FQNEAQ (reference sequence). The CDR3 nucleotides are TGTGCCAGCAGCTTAAGCGGGAGGGTTGGAGAGACCCAGTACTTC. The encoded protein is CASSLSGRVGETQYF.

The chain recombines TRBV5-4 with TRBJ1-2, with 7 bases lining up with TRBD1. Trimming cost V 6 bases and J 2 bases; bases outside gene matches: 13. The germline CDR1 and CDR2 sequences are SGHNT and YYREEE (reference sequence). The CDR3 loop spans 16 amino acids. The CDR3 reads CASTPVDTQGNYGYTF. The CDR3 bases are TGTGCCAGCACCCCCGTAGACACACAGGGGAACTATGGCTACACCTTC.

This clone is a singleton in its sample. V is TRBV27 and J is TRBJ2-2, with D uncertain. The CDR3 covers 15 residues. Per germline, CDR1 MNHEY and CDR2 SMNVEV (reference sequence). V lost 3 bases and J 2 bases, leaving 10 bases between the germline ends. CDR3 residues: CASSLVGLNTGELFF. In DNA form, the CDR3 reads TGTGCCAGCAGTTTGGTGGGCCTTAACACCGGGGAGCTGTTTTTT.

The genes are TRBV5-4 and TRBJ1-1; D gene ambiguous. The CDR3 runs 17 residues. CDR1 and CDR2 from the germline V gene are SGHNT and YYREEE (reference sequence). V lost 4 bases, J lost 1 base, and 20 bases lay in between. The CDR3 DNA reads as TGTGCCAGCAGCCCACCCTACCTAGGAGGGAAGAACACTGAAGCTTTCTTT. Amino acids: CASSPPYLGGKNTEAFF. The full variable domain, with the rest looked up from reference TRBV5-4 and TRBJ1-1, is ETGVTQSPTHLIKTRGQQVTLRCSSQSGHNTVSWYQQALGQGPQFIFQYYREEENGRGNFPPRFSGLQFPNYSSELNVNALELDDSALYLCASSPPYLGGKNTEAFFGQGTRLTVV.